This TCR beta chain was retrieved from a study of blood T cell repertoires in COVID-19. For the study at large: In each case, the material was cDNA or gDNA derived from T cells, B-cell-depleted T cells, or PBMCs.

This clone has only one observation. Authors' methods: Amplified reference gene primers provided the basis for estimating nucleated cell counts. The table came from immunoSEQ multiplex PCR; TCRdb's copy has only in-frame clones and leaves some out. V and J calls and clone size are those listed in that table; D and trimming were worked out from the DNA. This table has about 200,000 clones, 85% appearing once. The CDR3 consists of 13 residues. Germline V gives CDR1 MNHNS, CDR2 SASEGT. Trimming removed 3 bases at V and 12 bases at J, with 15 bases between. Cohort 3 recovery required two negative PCRs, clearance, or symptom resolution.

Material for sequencing was PBMCs or T cells enriched from blood (not recorded which). The TCR comes from a man in his forties or fifties who had recovered from COVID-19. This chain uses TRBV6-1 with TRBJ2-1, with a possible D match to TRBD2 (5 bases). The CDR3 DNA is TGTGCCAGCAGTGAGACTCGGGATAGTTTGCAGTTCTTC. This codes for CASSETRDSLQFF.